Following are 31 T cell receptor beta chains from one sample sequenced in a study of response to subunit inactivated influenza vaccine. A single record per CDR3 protein comes from TCRdb applying MiXCR to the RT-PCR reads. This table has some 300,000 distinct CDR3 sequences, approximately 23% appearing once. The source material was PBMCs from blood, sampled 21 months after vaccination. The receptors stem from a man in his fifties or sixties who received an inactivated influenza vaccine.

This clonotype has more than one count but fewer than ten. V gene TRBV24-1 combines with J gene TRBJ2-1; D is ambiguous. The germline V and J ends were trimmed by 4 bases and 5 bases, with 11 bases remaining between them. Germline-derived CDR1 and CDR2 are KGHDR and SFDVKD. The CDR3 is 14 amino acids. The CDR3 bases are TGTGCCACCAGTGACCCTGGACGGAACAATGAGCAGTTCTTC. Amino acid sequence: CATSDPGRNNEQFF.

There are many counts of this clonotype. The genes are TRBV15 and TRBJ1-5; TRBD1 agrees at 8 bases. V gave up 4 bases and J gave up 2 bases; unmatched junction bases: 4. The CDR3 runs 15 residues. Per the germline V gene, CDR1 is LNHNV and CDR2 is YYDKDF (reference sequence). The CDR3 nucleotides are TGTGCCACCAGCAAGGACAGGGCAGGCAATCAGCCCCAGCATTTT. Amino acid sequence: CATSKDRAGNQPQHF.

Ten or more counts support this clonotype. The V and J genes are TRBV6-2 or TRBV6-3 and TRBJ1-1, with a tentative D call TRBD1 (6 bases). The V and J ends lost 7 bases and 3 bases respectively, with 15 bases between them. Germline CDR1 is MNHEY and CDR2 is SVGEGT. The CDR3 loop spans 14 amino acids. The CDR3 spells CASNRRGGDTEAFF. CDR3 bases: TGTGCCAGCAACCGCAGGGGTGGGGACACTGAAGCTTTCTTT.

This clonotype was seen a few times. The rearrangement joins TRBV10-3 to TRBJ1-2; TRBD1 might be the D (6 bases). V gave up 10 bases and J gave up 7 bases, with 25 bases separating them. CDR1 and CDR2 (germline): ENHRY, SYGVKD. This CDR3 region has 15 residues. DNA of the CDR3: TGTGCCACCAATCTAGGGGGACCCCTGCCTGGTGGCTACACCTTC. Protein sequence: CATNLGGPLPGGYTF.

The sample holds a few counts of this clonotype. The chain is built from TRBV14 and TRBJ2-7, with a tentative D call TRBD1 (6 bases). The CDR3 is made up of 12 amino acids. Trimming shortened V by 5 bases and J by 3 bases, and 8 bases separated the two germline ends. Germline assignment: CDR1 SGHDN and CDR2 FVKESK. DNA of the CDR3: TGTGCCAGCAGCTGGACAGTCTACGAGCAGTACTTC. This gives the protein CASSWTVYEQYF.

The chain has TRBV5-1 and TRBJ1-1, with a possible D match to TRBD1 (5 bases). Germline V gives CDR1 SGHRS, CDR2 YFSETQ. Deletions cut 5 bases from V and 1 base from J, with 12 bases between. The CDR3 runs to 14 residues. The CDR3 reads CASRLGGGNTEAFF. DNA for the CDR3: TGCGCCAGCAGGCTTGGGGGAGGGAACACTGAAGCTTTCTTT.

This chain connects TRBV25-1 to TRBJ2-2; D possibly corresponds to TRBD1 (5 bases). This CDR3 comprises 16 residues. CDR1 is MGHDK and CDR2 is SYGVNS in the germline V gene. The V end was cut by 3 bases, the J end by 4 bases, with 15 bases between. Here the CDR3 reads CASSDEGHSSTGELFF. In DNA, the CDR3 is TGTGCCAGCAGTGATGAAGGACACTCTTCCACCGGGGAGCTGTTTTTT.

J is TRBJ1-2 and V is TRBV30; possibly TRBD1 for D (5 bases). Germline V gene sequence: CDR1 GTSNPN, CDR2 SVGIG (reference sequence). V lost 3 bases, J lost 0 bases, and 17 bases lay in between. The CDR3 loop spans 16 amino acids. The CDR3 here is CAWRTDRQTTNYGYTF. CDR3 DNA: TGTGCCTGGAGGACCGATCGACAGACAACTAACTATGGCTACACCTTC.

This clonotype has just a few counts. The chain is built from TRBV20-1 and TRBJ1-1; weak D call: TRBD1 (5 bases). Germline CDR1 reads DFQATT; CDR2 reads SNEGSKA (reference sequence). The ends were cut back, 5 bases at V and 4 bases at J, with 14 bases in the middle. The CDR3 totals 13 residues. CDR3 coding DNA: TGCAGTGCTCTCGGAGGGGCTGGCACTGAAGCTTTCTTT. It codes for CSALGGAGTEAFF.

The genes are TRBV20-1 and TRBJ1-5; 7 bases line up with TRBD1. The length of the CDR3 is 14 residues. V trimming: 4 bases; J trimming: 3 bases; junction bases outside the gene matches: 6. Germline-derived CDR1 and CDR2 are DFQATT and SNEGSKA (reference sequence). This CDR3 is CSAKSDRVNQPQHF. CDR3 nucleotide sequence: TGCAGTGCTAAGTCCGACAGGGTCAATCAGCCCCAGCATTTT.

This chain joins TRBV7-2 and TRBJ2-7, with unresolved D. Germline-derived CDR1 and CDR2 are SGHTA and FQGNSA. V was shortened by 0 bases and J by 3 bases, with 6 bases between the two germline ends. This CDR3 has 13 residues. The DNA for the CDR3 is TGTGCCAGCAGCTTAGCGAGGAACTACGAGCAGTACTTC. It encodes CASSLARNYEQYF.

The rearrangement links TRBV7-2 to TRBJ2-5; 9 nucleotides match TRBD2. This CDR3 comprises 16 residues. Germline CDR1 and CDR2: SGHTA and FQGNSA. The trim removed 2 bases at V and 1 base at J, leaving 5 bases unmatched. CDR3: CASSLKGGLAQETQYF. CDR3 DNA sequence: TGTGCCAGCAGCTTAAAGGGGGGACTAGCCCAAGAGACCCAGTACTTC.

This chain links TRBV29-1 with TRBJ1-2, with unresolved D. V was trimmed by 3 bases and J by 3 bases, leaving 8 bases between them. Germline V gives CDR1 SQVTM, CDR2 ANQGSEA. The CDR3 runs 12 residues. CDR3 nucleotide sequence: TGCAGCGTTGATCCGGGTTACTATGGCTACACCTTC. Protein product: CSVDPGYYGYTF.

V usage is TRBV14 and J usage is TRBJ2-2; D call uncertain. The ends were cut back, 0 bases at V and 7 bases at J, with 12 bases in the middle. Germline values: CDR1 SGHDN, CDR2 FVKESK. CDR3 length: 15 residues. The CDR3 loop is CASSQEIPRGGELFF. As DNA, the CDR3 is TGTGCCAGCAGCCAAGAAATACCCCGAGGCGGGGAGCTGTTTTTT.

This clonotype was observed a handful of times. This chain links TRBV9 with TRBJ1-2, with D tentatively TRBD1 (6 bases). Trimming pared 0 bases from V and 2 bases from J, leaving 11 bases between. The CDR3 is 15 amino acids. In germline, CDR1 is SGDLS, CDR2 YYNGEE. The CDR3 is CASSVGKGGNYGYTF. Written as DNA, the CDR3 is TGTGCCAGCAGCGTAGGCAAGGGGGGGAACTATGGCTACACCTTC. Based on the CDR3 plus reference TRBV9 and TRBJ1-2, the full variable domain is DSGVTQTPKHLITATGQRVTLRCSPRSGDLSVYWYQQSLDQGLQFLIQYYNGEERAKGNILERFSAQQFPDLHSELNLSSLELGDSALYFCASSVGKGGNYGYTFGSGTRLTVV.

This clonotype was seen a few times. V is TRBV5-6 and J is TRBJ1-4; possible D gene TRBD1, 5 bases. Trimming cost V 3 bases and J 5 bases, with 17 bases left between them. Germline V gives CDR1 SGHDT, CDR2 YYEEEE. The CDR3 spans 16 residues. The CDR3 sequence: CASSWGPVTENEKLFF. The DNA of the CDR3 is TGTGCCAGCAGCTGGGGACCGGTGACAGAGAATGAAAAACTGTTTTTT. The full variable domain, in which reference TRBV5-6 and TRBJ1-4 provide the parts outside the CDR3, is DAGVTQSPTHLIKTRGQQVTLRCSPKSGHDTVSWYQQALGQGPQFIFQYYEEEERQRGNFPDRFSGHQFPNYSSELNVNALLLGDSALYLCASSWGPVTENEKLFFGSGTQLSVL.

The chain is built from TRBV18 and TRBJ2-7; TRBD1 might be the D (5 bases). V lost 1 base and J lost 6, with 7 bases in between. Germline CDR1 and CDR2: KGHSH and LQKENI. The length of the CDR3 is 12 residues. The CDR3 here is CASSPQGFEQYF. DNA for the CDR3: TGTGCCAGCTCACCACAGGGGTTCGAGCAGTACTTC.

Ten or more counts support this clonotype. This chain links TRBV12-3 or TRBV12-4 with TRBJ2-7; TRBD1 is a possible D gene (5 bases). This CDR3 comprises 14 residues. Trimming took off 2 bases at V and 4 bases at J, with 12 bases between the two ends. CDR3 residues: CASSLQTAKYEQYF. The DNA of the CDR3 is TGTGCCAGCAGTTTACAGACAGCGAAATACGAGCAGTACTTC.

This clonotype was observed a handful of times. The V and J genes are TRBV6-5 and TRBJ2-7, with D possibly matching TRBD1 (5 bases). The CDR3 extends over 16 amino acids. Trimming cost V 0 bases and J 6 bases, with 18 bases left between them. The germline V gene has CDR1 MNHEY and CDR2 SVGAGI. The CDR3 sequence: CASSYSKFDSLGEQYF. In DNA form, the CDR3 reads TGTGCCAGCAGTTACTCGAAGTTCGACAGTCTGGGCGAGCAGTACTTC.

There are a few counts of this clonotype. This chain links TRBV6-1 with TRBJ1-2; possibly TRBD1 for D (5 bases). Trimming removed 6 bases at V and 4 bases at J, with 15 bases between. The germline gives CDR1 MNHNS, CDR2 SASEGT. The CDR3 has 14 amino acids. The DNA for the CDR3 is TGTGCCAGCAGACCAGCGGCAGGGACCTATGGCTACACCTTC. Its protein product is CASRPAAGTYGYTF.

This clonotype has only a few counts. In DNA form, the CDR3 reads TGTGCCAGCAGCTTAGCCAGGGGGCAAGGCTATGGCTACACCTTC. Protein: CASSLARGQGYGYTF. The genes are TRBV11-2 and TRBJ1-2, with TRBD1 identical over 8 bases. The germline V gene encodes CDR1 SGHAT and CDR2 FQNNGV. The V segment lost 1 base and the J segment 4 bases; nucleotides outside the gene matches: 5. CDR3 length: 15 amino acids.

This clonotype came up a few times. This chain connects TRBV5-1 to TRBJ2-7; possibly TRBD1 or TRBD2 for D (6 bases each). CDR3 length: 15 amino acids. Germline V gene sequence: CDR1 SGHRS, CDR2 YFSETQ. The V and J ends lost 1 base and 2 bases respectively, with 13 bases between them. The CDR3, as DNA: TGCGCCAGCAGCTTGAAGGCAGGGGAGGCCTACGAGCAGTACTTC. Translating gives CASSLKAGEAYEQYF.

This clonotype was counted a few times. The chain links TRBV7-2 to TRBJ2-1; weak D call: TRBD2 (5 bases). The CDR3 is 15 residues long. CDR1 and CDR2 from the germline V gene are SGHTA and FQGNSA. V was pared by 5 bases and J by 0 bases, with 11 bases between. CDR3 sequence reads: CASSPLGSSYNEQFF. The CDR3 bases are TGTGCCAGCAGCCCGCTTGGGAGCTCCTACAATGAGCAGTTCTTC.

The CDR3 loop is CASSSPRLAGSYTGELFF. CDR3 DNA: TGTGCCAGTAGTAGCCCCCGGCTAGCGGGTTCTTACACCGGGGAGCTGTTTTTT. The chain combines TRBV19 with TRBJ2-2; TRBD2 aligns across 8 bases. J gave up 3 bases and V 4 bases, and 13 bases lay outside the gene matches. The CDR3 extends over 18 amino acids. CDR1 and CDR2 from the germline V gene are LNHDA and SQIVND (reference sequence).

The genes are TRBV28 and TRBJ2-7; no firm D call. V lost 3 bases and J 0 bases, leaving 9 bases between the germline ends. The CDR3 covers 14 residues. CDR1 is MDHEN, CDR2 SYDVKM, per germline. CDR3: CASSFTGRSYEQYF. DNA of the CDR3: TGTGCCAGCAGTTTTACGGGCCGCTCCTACGAGCAGTACTTC.

This rearrangement joins TRBV27 to TRBJ2-1; 11 bases map to TRBD1. Germline-derived CDR1 and CDR2 are MNHEY and SMNVEV (reference sequence). V lost 1 base, J lost 9 bases, and 5 bases stayed unmatched. The CDR3 length is 15 residues. The CDR3 DNA reads TGTGCCAGCAGTTTATGGGACAGGGGGGGGAGTGAGCAGTTCTTC. It encodes CASSLWDRGGSEQFF.

Ten or more counts support this clonotype. This chain uses TRBV6-1 with TRBJ1-5; tentatively, D is TRBD1 (5 bases). This CDR3 spans 17 amino acids. Trimming removed 3 bases at V and 0 bases at J, with 15 bases between. From germline, CDR1 is MNHNS and CDR2 SASEGT. The chain's CDR3 is CASSDGGQAYSNQPQHF. CDR3 DNA: TGTGCCAGCAGTGACGGCGGACAAGCCTATAGCAATCAGCCCCAGCATTTT.

This clonotype was picked up a small number of times. J is TRBJ2-5 and V is TRBV11-2, with TRBD2 matching over 13 bases. The V segment lost 4 bases and the J segment 5 bases; nucleotides outside the gene matches: 4. This CDR3 has 15 amino acids. The germline V gene has CDR1 SGHAT and CDR2 FQNNGV. The CDR3 sequence is CASSWTSGSSETQYF. As DNA, the CDR3 is TGTGCCAGCAGCTGGACTAGCGGGAGTTCGGAGACCCAGTACTTC.

A few counts support this clonotype. The genes are TRBV7-9 and TRBJ2-5, with 8 bases matching TRBD2. Germline CDR1 SEHNR, CDR2 FQNEAQ (reference sequence). V was pared by 7 bases and J by 4 bases, with 5 bases of the junction left unmatched. CDR3 length: 13 residues. CDR3 nucleotide sequence: TGTGCCAGCAACCTAGCGGGTGCAGAGACCCAGTACTTC. It codes for CASNLAGAETQYF.

CDR3 coding DNA: TGTGCCAGCAGGCTGGCCGGGATGTATGGCTACACCTTC. This encodes CASRLAGMYGYTF. V is TRBV5-4 and J is TRBJ1-2; no clear D gene. V was clipped by 5 bases and J by 5 bases, with 13 bases between them. The CDR3 is 13 residues long. Germline CDR1 SGHNT, CDR2 YYREEE (reference sequence). Drawing the rest from reference TRBV5-4 and TRBJ1-2, the complete variable domain is ETGVTQSPTHLIKTRGQQVTLRCSSQSGHNTVSWYQQALGQGPQFIFQYYREEENGRGNFPPRFSGLQFPNYSSELNVNALELDDSALYLCASRLAGMYGYTFGSGTRLTVV.

J is TRBJ1-4 and V is TRBV4-3; D gene ambiguous. Germline CDR1 LGHNA, CDR2 YSLEER. This CDR3 region has 15 residues. V was trimmed by 1 base and J by 4 bases, leaving 10 bases between them. The CDR3, as DNA: TGCGCCAGCAGCCAAGCTGTCAGACTTAATGAAAAACTGTTTTTT. This sequence encodes CASSQAVRLNEKLFF.